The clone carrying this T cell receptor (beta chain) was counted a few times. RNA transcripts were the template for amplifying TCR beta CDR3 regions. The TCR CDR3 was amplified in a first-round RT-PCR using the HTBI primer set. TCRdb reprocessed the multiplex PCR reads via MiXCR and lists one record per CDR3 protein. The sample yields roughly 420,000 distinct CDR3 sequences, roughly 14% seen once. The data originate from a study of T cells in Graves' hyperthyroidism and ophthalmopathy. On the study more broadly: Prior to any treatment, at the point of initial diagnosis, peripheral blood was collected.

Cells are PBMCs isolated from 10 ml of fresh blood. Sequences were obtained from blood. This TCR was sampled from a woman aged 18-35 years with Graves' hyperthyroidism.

DNA for the CDR3: TGTGCCAGTAGTAGGGGGACAGGGGATGCCTACACCTTC. Protein: CASSRGTGDAYTF. The chain employs TRBV19 and TRBJ1-2; 10 nucleotides align to TRBD1. The CDR3 has 13 amino acids. The ends lost 4 bases at V and 10 bases at J; junction bases unmatched: 6. CDR1 and CDR2 (germline): LNHDA, SQIVND (reference sequence). Full variable domain (missing parts from reference TRBV19 and TRBJ1-2): DGGITQSPKYLFRKEGQNVTLSCEQNLNHDAMYWYRQDPGQGLRLIYYSQIVNDFQKGDIAEGYSVSREKKESFPLTVTSAQKNPTAFYLCASSRGTGDAYTFGSGTRLTVV.